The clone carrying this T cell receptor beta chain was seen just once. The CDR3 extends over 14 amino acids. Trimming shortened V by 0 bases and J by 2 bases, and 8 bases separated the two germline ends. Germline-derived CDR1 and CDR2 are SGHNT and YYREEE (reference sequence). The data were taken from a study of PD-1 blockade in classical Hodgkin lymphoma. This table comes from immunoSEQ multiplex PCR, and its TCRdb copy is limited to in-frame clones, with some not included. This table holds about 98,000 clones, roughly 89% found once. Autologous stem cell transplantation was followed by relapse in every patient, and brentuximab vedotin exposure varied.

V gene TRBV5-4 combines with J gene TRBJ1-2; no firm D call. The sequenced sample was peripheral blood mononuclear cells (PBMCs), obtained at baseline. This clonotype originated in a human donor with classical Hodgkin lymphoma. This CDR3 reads CASSLETRNYGYTF. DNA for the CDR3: TGTGCCAGCAGCTTGGAGACGAGAAACTATGGCTACACCTTC.